The rows below give T cell receptor beta chains drawn from one sample of a study of a mutant IDH1 vaccine in newly diagnosed glioma. These receptors are not linked to any known antigen. Some clones are missing from TCRdb's copy, which holds only in-frame ones; the method was immunoSEQ multiplex PCR. The data hold 56,000 or so clones, with roughly 76% observed a single time. Here the sequenced sample was PBMCs, taken from a glioma patient whose treatment included an IDH1 peptide vaccine. Receptors originate from a man aged 50 or older with glioma. The CDR3 runs from the conserved cysteine through the conserved F or W. Fields, in order: J gene, V gene, D gene, CDR3 protein. The D gene is left open where the match is weak.

TRBJ1-5	TRBV19	.	CASSTPLSNQPQHF
TRBJ2-5	TRBV9	.	CASSVGQHQETQYF
TRBJ1-1	TRBV9	.	CASSPHIARGTEAFF
TRBJ1-5	TRBV4-3	.	CASSQENNQPQHF
TRBJ1-2	TRBV6-5	.	CASSTTGNYGYTF
TRBJ2-6	TRBV4-3	.	CASSQDKGGGRAPSGANVLTF
TRBJ1-5	TRBV25-1	.	CASSERGLYQPQHF
TRBJ1-1	TRBV4-3	.	CASSHPGGQNNPNTEAFF
TRBJ2-2	TRBV6-5	TRBD2	CASSSPSGGPTGELFF
TRBJ1-3	TRBV5-1	.	CASGPGRVGNTIYF
TRBJ1-2	TRBV29-1	.	CSVVGGFGYTF
TRBJ2-5	TRBV6-5	.	CASSYSNNLQAQYF
TRBJ1-1	TRBV2	.	CASIRGTEAFF
TRBJ1-4	TRBV4-1	.	CASSRVPGTRVEKLFF
TRBJ2-5	TRBV7-9	TRBD2	CAIPPTGGQETQYF
TRBJ1-1	TRBV4-2	.	CASSQRGGARNTEAFF
TRBJ1-5	TRBV29-1	.	CSAFLIMCWHF
TRBJ1-3	TRBV9	TRBD1	CASSPSDREIGNTIYF
TRBJ1-2	TRBV18	.	CASSSERNYGYTF
TRBJ2-1	TRBV27	.	CASSLGRGNEQFF
TRBJ2-5	TRBV2	.	CASSEMGETQYF
TRBJ2-3	TRBV7-2	TRBD2	CASSRGGSTDTQYF
TRBJ1-2	TRBV15	.	CATSEGKNGYTF
TRBJ1-5	TRBV4-1	.	CASSQEGSWMSNQPQHF
TRBJ2-6	TRBV30	.	CAWAIGGTGANVLTF
TRBJ1-5	TRBV7-9	TRBD1	CASSSTGGQPQHF
TRBJ1-2	TRBV7-2	.	CASSLVMGRSYGYTF
TRBJ1-1	TRBV7-9	.	CASSLAQGTEAFF
TRBJ2-2	TRBV27	.	CASSYGEPPGELFF
TRBJ1-4	TRBV29-1	.	CSARENEKLFF
TRBJ1-5	TRBV7-9	.	CASSLASGNQPQHF
TRBJ1-2	TRBV5-6	.	CASSLQGGYGYTF
TRBJ2-5	TRBV5-1	.	CASSLAPLEAQYF
TRBJ2-7	TRBV4-1	.	CASSQDVGGYEQYF
TRBJ1-3	TRBV9	.	CASSVSGPGNTIYF
TRBJ2-7	TRBV18	TRBD2	CASLRGTSGSYEQYF
TRBJ1-2	TRBV14	.	CASSALGGAGGYTF
TRBJ1-4	TRBV7-2	.	CASSRTLTTNEKLFF
TRBJ1-4	TRBV6-6	TRBD1	CASRAKGAGYEKLFF
TRBJ1-3	TRBV5-4	.	CASSSRVGGNTIYF